This is a list of T cell receptor beta chains from one sample in a study of regulatory T cells in long-lasting Graves disease. MiXCR, applied by TCRdb to the multiplex PCR reads, yields one record per CDR3 protein. There are 700,000 or so distinct CDR3 sequences in the sample; about 30% occur only once, and 40% to 55% lies in the top ten. Sequencing was performed on peripheral blood mononuclear cells (PBMCs), taken when the disease was refractory, from a patient treated with antithyroid drugs. These receptor sequences come from a female donor with Graves disease. CDR3s include the opening cysteine and the closing phenylalanine or tryptophan. A D gene is named only where the DNA matches it firmly. Only some rows state a clone size, as once, few, many or a class for expanded clones.

D,length,J,size,V,DNA,CDR3
TRBD1,16,TRBJ2-1,-,TRBV4-1,TGCGCCAGCAGCCAACAGGGACAGGGGGCGCGGAATGAGCAGTTCTTC,CASSQQGQGARNEQFF
-,14,TRBJ1-1,few,TRBV30,TGTGCCTGGAGTGTACTGAGAAGGAACACTGAAGCTTTCTTT,CAWSVLRRNTEAFF
TRBD1,15,TRBJ1-2,-,TRBV19,TGTGCCAGTAGTACATGGACAGGCCCAGGATATGGCTACACCTTC,CASSTWTGPGYGYTF
TRBD1,15,TRBJ1-2,-,TRBV19,TGTGCCAGTAGGACCAGTGGGACAGCATTGAGTGGCTACACCTTC,CASRTSGTALSGYTF
TRBD2,15,TRBJ2-5,few,TRBV28,TGTGCCAGCAGTTCCCGGGGTAGCGGGAGTGAGACCCAGTACTTC,CASSSRGSGSETQYF
-,15,TRBJ1-2,-,TRBV27,TGTGCCAGCAGTTTAGTAGCGGAGGGGCCTTATGGCTACACCTTC,CASSLVAEGPYGYTF
TRBD2,16,TRBJ2-7,-,TRBV11-2,TGTGCCAGCAGCTTAGGGACTAGCGGGAGATTAAGCGAGCAGTACTTC,CASSLGTSGRLSEQYF
-,17,TRBJ1-1,-,TRBV5-6,TGTGCCAGCAGCGACGACATCAGGGACCGAAGGACCCCTGAAGCTTTCTTT,CASSDDIRDRRTPEAFF
-,13,TRBJ1-3,-,TRBV20-1,TGCAGTGCTAGCAGGGAGGCTGGAAACACCATATATTTT,CSASREAGNTIYF
-,15,TRBJ2-5,-,TRBV7-2,TGTGCCAGCAGCGCCCCGACTGGTTTCCAAGAGACCCAGTACTTC,CASSAPTGFQETQYF
TRBD2,15,TRBJ2-7,few,TRBV6-4,TGTGCCAGCAAAGGCGAATGTGGGAGGGCCCACGAGCAGTACTTC,CASKGECGRAHEQYF
-,13,TRBJ1-1,few,TRBV30,TGTGCCTGGAGTGTAGGTGGTAACAGGGCCGCTTTCTTT,CAWSVGGNRAAFF
TRBD1,13,TRBJ1-1,many,TRBV6-1,TGTGCCAGCAGGAGGGGGCCCGCCACTGAAGCTTTCTTT,CASRRGPATEAFF
-,14,TRBJ1-1,-,TRBV6-1,TGTGCCAGCACCGAGACAGGTTATACCACTGAAGCTTTCTTT,CASTETGYTTEAFF
-,14,TRBJ1-2,-,TRBV7-9,TGTGCCAGCAGCCACAGCGAGGGACCCTATGGCTACACCTTC,CASSHSEGPYGYTF
-,14,TRBJ1-2,-,TRBV28,TGTGCCAGCAGTAGCCTCGGGGGTTCGGATGGCTACACCTTC,CASSSLGGSDGYTF
TRBD1,16,TRBJ1-2,few,TRBV12-3/TRBV12-4,TGTGCCAGCAGTTCCTCCGGGACAGGGTTCCCGGGCGGCTACACCTTC,CASSSSGTGFPGGYTF
TRBD1,15,TRBJ2-7,-,TRBV7-9,TGTGCCAGCAGCGGGGCCGGGACAGGGCCTTACGAGCAGTACTTC,CASSGAGTGPYEQYF
TRBD2,17,TRBJ2-2,-,TRBV3-1,TGTGCCAGCAGCCAAGATCTGGGACTACCGAACACCGGGGAGCTGTTTTTT,CASSQDLGLPNTGELFF
TRBD2,12,TRBJ2-3,-,TRBV7-9,TGTGCCAGCGGGGGGGGCACAGATACGCAGTATTTT,CASGGGTDTQYF
-,15,TRBJ2-4,few,TRBV19,TGTGCCAGTAGTGATTCAGGAACGTTAAAAAACATTCAGTACTTC,CASSDSGTLKNIQYF
-,15,TRBJ1-6,-,TRBV3-1,TGTGCCAGCAGCCTCGAGGCGGGGGTCAAGTCACCCCTCCACTTT,CASSLEAGVKSPLHF
TRBD2,16,TRBJ2-5,few,TRBV3-1,TGTGCCAGCAGCCAAGCGGGACTAGCGGACGTCCAGACCCAGTACTTC,CASSQAGLADVQTQYF
-,16,TRBJ2-3,-,TRBV28,TGTGCCAGCAGTTTAACTGACTTGTCTAGCACAGATACGCAGTATTTT,CASSLTDLSSTDTQYF
TRBD1,13,TRBJ1-1,-,TRBV20-1,TGCAGTGCGCTCAGGGGGACGAACACTGAAGCTTTCTTT,CSALRGTNTEAFF
TRBD1,17,TRBJ1-5,-,TRBV12-3/TRBV12-4,TGTGCCAGCAGCTACGGGACAGGCGTTATCCGCAATCAGCCCCGGCATTTT,CASSYGTGVIRNQPRHF